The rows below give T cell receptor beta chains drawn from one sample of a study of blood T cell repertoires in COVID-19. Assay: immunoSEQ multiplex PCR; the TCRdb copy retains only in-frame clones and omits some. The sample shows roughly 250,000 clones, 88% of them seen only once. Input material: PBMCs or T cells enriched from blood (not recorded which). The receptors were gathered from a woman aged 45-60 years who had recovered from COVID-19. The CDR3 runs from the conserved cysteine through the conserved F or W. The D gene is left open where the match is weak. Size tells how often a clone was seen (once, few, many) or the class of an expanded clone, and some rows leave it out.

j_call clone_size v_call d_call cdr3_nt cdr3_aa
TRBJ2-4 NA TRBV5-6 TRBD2 TGTGCCAGCAGCATCCGGACTAGCGGCGTAGCCAAAAACATTCAGTACTTC CASSIRTSGVAKNIQYF
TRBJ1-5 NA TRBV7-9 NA TGTGCCAGCAGCTCACAGGGCAGTTATCAGCCCCAGCATTTT CASSSQGSYQPQHF
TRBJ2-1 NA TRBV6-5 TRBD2 TGTGCCAGCGGGAGAGGACTAGCGGTAGACAATGAGCAGTTCTTC CASGRGLAVDNEQFF
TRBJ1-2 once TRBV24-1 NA TGTGCCACCAGTGATGAAGACAGAATTAACTATGGCTACACCTTC CATSDEDRINYGYTF
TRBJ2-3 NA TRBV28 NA TGTGCCAGCAGCCCCTTCACCCGCGATGTGAATACGCAGTATTTT CASSPFTRDVNTQYF
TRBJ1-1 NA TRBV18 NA TGTGCCAGCTCTCCGCGGGAAAACACTGAAGCTTTCTTT CASSPRENTEAFF
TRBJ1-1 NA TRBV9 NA TGTGCCAGCAGCCCCGATCTGGGGGCCACTGAAGCTTTCTTT CASSPDLGATEAFF
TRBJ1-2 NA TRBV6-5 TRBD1 TGTGCCAGCAGTACCCGGACAGGGCAACTCGGCTACACCTTC CASSTRTGQLGYTF
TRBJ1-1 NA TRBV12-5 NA TGTGCTAGTGGTTTGGCCGCGGGGGTTGGGGAACCTGAAGCTTTCTTT CASGLAAGVGEPEAFF
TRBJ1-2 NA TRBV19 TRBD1 TGTGCCAGTAGTATCGGGACAGACAGGTTTAAAGACTACACCTTC CASSIGTDRFKDYTF
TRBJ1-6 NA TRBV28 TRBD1 TGTGCCAGCAGTCCACCGGGACAGCCAAATTCACCCCTCCACTTT CASSPPGQPNSPLHF
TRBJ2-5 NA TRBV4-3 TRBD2 TGCGCCAGCAGCCAAGTCGCAGCGGGAGGGTACCAAGAGACCCAGTACTTC CASSQVAAGGYQETQYF
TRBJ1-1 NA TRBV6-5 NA TGTGCCAGCAGTTACTCTTCAGCGGTCTCGACTGAAGCTTTCTTT CASSYSSAVSTEAFF
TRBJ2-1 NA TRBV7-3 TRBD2 TGTGCCAGCAGCTTAAACCCTCAGGCAGCGGGAGGGCCCAATTTCTTC CASSLNPQAAGGPNFF
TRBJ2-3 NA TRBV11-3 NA TGTGCCAGCAGCTTAGGCGTCTGGGGCGAGGGCACAGATACGCAGTATTTT CASSLGVWGEGTDTQYF
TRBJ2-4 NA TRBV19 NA TGTGCCAGTACCCCCGGGCAGGGGTACATTCAGTACTTC CASTPGQGYIQYF
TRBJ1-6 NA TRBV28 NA TGTGCCAGCAGCCGCGGCCGAAGCAATAATTCACCCCTCCACTTT CASSRGRSNNSPLHF
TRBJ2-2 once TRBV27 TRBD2 TGTGCCAGCAGTTTGTATGTAGCGGGAGGTCCCGGGGAGCTGTTTTTT CASSLYVAGGPGELFF
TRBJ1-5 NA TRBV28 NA TGTGCCAGCAGGACTCCCCGGGATCAGCCCCAGCATTTT CASRTPRDQPQHF
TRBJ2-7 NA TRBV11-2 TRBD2 TGTGCCAGCAGCTCCTGGACTAGCGGGAGGATCGAGCAGTACTTC CASSSWTSGRIEQYF
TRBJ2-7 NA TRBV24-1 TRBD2 TGTGCCACCAGTGACCCCCTAGCGGGCAATTACGAGCAGTACTTC CATSDPLAGNYEQYF
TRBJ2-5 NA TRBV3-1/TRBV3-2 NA TGTGCCAGCAGCCAGGGCAGTCTAGAGACCCAGTACTTC CASSQGSLETQYF
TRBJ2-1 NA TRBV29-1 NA TGCAGCGTCGGGGACAACAACAATGAGCAGTTCTTC CSVGDNNNEQFF
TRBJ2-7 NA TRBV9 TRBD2 TGTGCCAGCAGCGTAGGGGTTAGCGGGAGTCAATACGAGCAGTACTTC CASSVGVSGSQYEQYF
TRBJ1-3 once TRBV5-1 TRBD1 TGCGCCAGCAGCTTGATTTCCGGGACAGGGACTGGAAACACCATATATTTT CASSLISGTGTGNTIYF